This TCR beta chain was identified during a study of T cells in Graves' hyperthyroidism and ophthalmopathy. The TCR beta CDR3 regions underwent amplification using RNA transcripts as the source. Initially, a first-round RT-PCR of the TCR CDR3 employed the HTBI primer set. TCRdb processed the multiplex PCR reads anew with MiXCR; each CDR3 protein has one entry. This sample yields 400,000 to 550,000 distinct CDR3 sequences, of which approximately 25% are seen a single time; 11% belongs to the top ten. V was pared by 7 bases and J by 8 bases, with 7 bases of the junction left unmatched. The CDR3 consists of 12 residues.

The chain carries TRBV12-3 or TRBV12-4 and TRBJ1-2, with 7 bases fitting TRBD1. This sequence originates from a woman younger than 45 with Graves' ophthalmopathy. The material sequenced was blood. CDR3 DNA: TGTGCCAGCACCCCAGACAGGGCCGGCTACACCTTC. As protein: CASTPDRAGYTF.